This TCR beta chain was sequenced in a study of T cell changes during pregnancy in multiple sclerosis. Trimming pared 1 base from V and 2 bases from J, leaving 18 bases between. Germline V gene data show CDR1 as SQVTM and CDR2 as ANQGSEA. The length of the CDR3 is 16 residues. The assay was immunoSEQ multiplex PCR, and TCRdb's table has in-frame clones only and misses some. The repertoire consists of 50,000 to 80,000 clones, with roughly 90% occurring once and the leading ten covering less than 5.5%. Sequenced here: CD8+ T cells from peripheral blood mononuclear cells, sampled before pregnancy. The sequence was collected from a female donor with multiple sclerosis, enrolled in a pregnancy study. This chain uses TRBV29-1 with TRBJ2-7; a weak D match, TRBD2 (6 bases). The CDR3 bases are TGCAGCGTTGAAGGCCCCGGGGAGGAGGGAACCTACGAGCAGTACTTC. It yields the protein CSVEGPGEEGTYEQYF.